The rows below give T cell receptor beta chains drawn from one sample of a study of shared clonotypes between healthy human individuals. Sequenced by immunoSEQ multiplex PCR; TCRdb stores in-frame clones only, minus some. Here the sample spans about 2.4 million clones, more than 90% being singletons. The sequenced sample consisted of naive CD4+ T cells sorted from blood. Receptors originate from a man in his late teens or twenties in good health. Both conserved end residues are part of each CDR3. D genes are given only for firm matches. Part of the rows lack a size; the others show once, few, many or a class for expanded clones.

clone_size | j_call | v_call | d_call | cdr3_nt | cdr3_aa
. | TRBJ2-7 | TRBV11-3 | . | TGTGCCAGCAGCTTAGGACGGGGGACCCTAACCGACGAGCAGTACTTC | CASSLGRGTLTDEQYF
. | TRBJ2-1 | TRBV7-9 | TRBD2 | TGTGCCAGCAGCGCTAGCGGGAGTAGGTATGAGCAGTTCTTC | CASSASGSRYEQFF
. | TRBJ2-5 | TRBV10-3 | TRBD1 | TGTGCCATCAGTGGACAGGGGGCGGGGGAGACCCAGTACTTC | CAISGQGAGETQYF
. | TRBJ2-7 | TRBV30 | TRBD2 | TGTGCCTGGAGTACCGGGGGAGCGGGAGGGAGCGAGCAGTACTTC | CAWSTGGAGGSEQYF
. | TRBJ1-4 | TRBV6-6 | . | TGTGCCAGCAGTTACAACAGGGATGAAAAACTGTTTTTT | CASSYNRDEKLFF
. | TRBJ1-1 | TRBV6-5 | TRBD1 | TGTGCCAGCAGACGGACAGGGAGCACTGAAGCTTTCTTT | CASRRTGSTEAFF
once | TRBJ1-1 | TRBV6-4 | . | TGTGCCAGCAGTGACTCTCACGGAGGTGAAGCTTTCTTT | CASSDSHGGEAFF
. | TRBJ2-7 | TRBV6-1 | . | TGTGCCAGCGGGACCTACGAGCAGTACTTC | CASGTYEQYF
once | TRBJ1-6 | TRBV27 | . | TGTGCCAGCAGTTTATACAGGCCCGCGAGCTCACCCCTCCACTTT | CASSLYRPASSPLHF
. | TRBJ2-7 | TRBV18 | TRBD2 | TGTGCCAGCCGGACCTTAGCGGGGGGGACGACCGAGCAGTACTTC | CASRTLAGGTTEQYF
. | TRBJ1-2 | TRBV2 | . | TGTGCCAGCAGCTCGCGAATCAAGACAGCTGCTAACTATGGCTACACCTTC | CASSSRIKTAANYGYTF
. | TRBJ2-1 | TRBV30 | . | TGTGCCTGGAGTGTACAAAGGGCCTGGGAGCAGTTCTTC | CAWSVQRAWEQFF
. | TRBJ1-6 | TRBV5-1 | TRBD1 | TGCGCCAGCAGCTTGACGGGACAGGGGTTAGGGTCACCCCTCCACTTT | CASSLTGQGLGSPLHF
. | TRBJ1-1 | TRBV5-4 | . | TGTGCCAGCAGCTTGGCTGGGGGGAGGCACACTGAAGCTTTCTTT | CASSLAGGRHTEAFF
. | TRBJ2-1 | TRBV18 | . | TGTGCCAGCTCACCACGTACAGGGACAAATGAGCAGTTCTTC | CASSPRTGTNEQFF
. | TRBJ1-6 | TRBV19 | TRBD1 | TGTGCCAGTAGTGACAGGGGCCACGATTCACCCCTCCACTTT | CASSDRGHDSPLHF
. | TRBJ2-7 | TRBV5-7 | . | TGTGCCAGCAGCTTGGGAGGGATTAAAGGCAACGAGCAGTACTTC | CASSLGGIKGNEQYF
once | TRBJ2-2 | TRBV30 | TRBD2 | TGTGCCTGGAGTGTACTCAGCGGGACGAACACCGGGGAGCTGTTTTTT | CAWSVLSGTNTGELFF
few | TRBJ1-4 | TRBV2 | TRBD1 | TGTGCCAGCAGCCAAAACAGGGGTCCGGAAAAACTGTTTTTT | CASSQNRGPEKLFF
. | TRBJ2-1 | TRBV11-1 | TRBD2 | TGTGCCAGCAGCCCTATAGCGGGGGGGAAGCTATACAATGAGCAGTTCTTC | CASSPIAGGKLYNEQFF
. | TRBJ2-3 | TRBV15 | TRBD2 | TGTGCCACTTCCATCGGGGGGGCCTCAGATACGCAGTATTTT | CATSIGGASDTQYF
few | TRBJ1-5 | TRBV2 | . | TGTGCCAGCAGTAAGAGTTTGAGGCGGGATCAGCCCCAGCATTTT | CASSKSLRRDQPQHF
once | TRBJ2-1 | TRBV6-5 | . | TGTGCCAGCAGTTCCACCCGCAACTACAATGAGCAGTTCTTC | CASSSTRNYNEQFF
once | TRBJ2-7 | TRBV19 | . | TGTGCCAGTAGAGGCGACACGGGAAACTACGAGCAGTACTTC | CASRGDTGNYEQYF
. | TRBJ2-1 | TRBV10-2 | TRBD2 | TGCGCCAGCAGTCCCGGACTAGCGGGAAAGAGCTCCTACAATGAGCAGTTCTTC | CASSPGLAGKSSYNEQFF
. | TRBJ1-1 | TRBV30 | . | TGTGCCTGGAAAGGAAAGCCAGGGCACACTGAAGCTTTCTTT | CAWKGKPGHTEAFF
. | TRBJ2-1 | TRBV5-6 | . | TGTGCCAGCACCAGGACAGCCTCCTACAATGAGCAGTTCTTC | CASTRTASYNEQFF